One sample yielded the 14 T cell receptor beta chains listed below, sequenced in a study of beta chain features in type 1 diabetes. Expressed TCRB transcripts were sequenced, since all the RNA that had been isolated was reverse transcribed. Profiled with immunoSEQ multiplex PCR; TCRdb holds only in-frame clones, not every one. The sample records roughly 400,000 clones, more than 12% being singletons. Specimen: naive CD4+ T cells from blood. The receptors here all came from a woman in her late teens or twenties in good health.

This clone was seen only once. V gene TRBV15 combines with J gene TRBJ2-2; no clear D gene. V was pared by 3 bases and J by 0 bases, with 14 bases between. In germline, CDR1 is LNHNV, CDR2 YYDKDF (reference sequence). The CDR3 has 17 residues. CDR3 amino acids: CATSRGRSNTNTGELFF. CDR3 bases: TGTGCCACCAGCAGGGGCAGATCGAATACGAACACCGGGGAGCTGTTTTTT.

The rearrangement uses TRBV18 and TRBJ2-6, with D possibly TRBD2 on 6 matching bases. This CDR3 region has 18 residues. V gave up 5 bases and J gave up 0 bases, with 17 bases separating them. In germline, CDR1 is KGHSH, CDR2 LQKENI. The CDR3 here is CASSTMGLARSGANVLTF. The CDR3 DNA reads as TGTGCCAGCTCAACCATGGGGCTAGCGCGCTCTGGGGCCAACGTCCTGACTTTC.

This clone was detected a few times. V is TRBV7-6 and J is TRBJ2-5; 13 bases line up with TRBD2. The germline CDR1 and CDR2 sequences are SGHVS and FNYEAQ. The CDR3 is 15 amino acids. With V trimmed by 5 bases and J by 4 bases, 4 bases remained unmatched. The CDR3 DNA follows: TGTGCCAGCAGCCCGAGGACTAGCGGGAGAGAGACCCAGTACTTC. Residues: CASSPRTSGRETQYF.

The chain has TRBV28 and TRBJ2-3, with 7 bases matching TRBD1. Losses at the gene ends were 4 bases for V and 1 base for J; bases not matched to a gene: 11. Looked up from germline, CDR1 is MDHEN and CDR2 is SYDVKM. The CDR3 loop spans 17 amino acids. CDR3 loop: CASSSLTGKDGTDTQYF. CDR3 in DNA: TGTGCCAGCAGTTCACTGACAGGGAAAGATGGCACAGATACGCAGTATTTT.

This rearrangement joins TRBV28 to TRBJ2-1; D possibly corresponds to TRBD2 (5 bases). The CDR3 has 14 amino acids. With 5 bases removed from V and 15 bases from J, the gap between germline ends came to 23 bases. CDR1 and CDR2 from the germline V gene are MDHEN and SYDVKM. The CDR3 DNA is TGTGCCAGCAGTGTCGTTTTCGGGAAGGTGAAGACGTTCTTC. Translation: CASSVVFGKVKTFF.

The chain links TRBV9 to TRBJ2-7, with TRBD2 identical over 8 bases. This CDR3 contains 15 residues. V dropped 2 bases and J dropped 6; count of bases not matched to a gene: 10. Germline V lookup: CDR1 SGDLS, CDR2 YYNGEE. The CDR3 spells CASSVGRTSRAEQYF. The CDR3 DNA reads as TGTGCCAGCAGCGTGGGTAGGACTAGCCGGGCCGAGCAGTACTTC.

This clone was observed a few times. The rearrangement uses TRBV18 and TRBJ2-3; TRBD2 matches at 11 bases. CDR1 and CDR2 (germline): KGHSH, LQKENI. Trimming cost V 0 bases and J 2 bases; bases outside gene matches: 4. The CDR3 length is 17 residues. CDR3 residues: CASSPPGLAVTTDTQYF. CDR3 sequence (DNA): TGTGCCAGCTCACCACCGGGACTAGCGGTGACCACAGATACGCAGTATTTT.

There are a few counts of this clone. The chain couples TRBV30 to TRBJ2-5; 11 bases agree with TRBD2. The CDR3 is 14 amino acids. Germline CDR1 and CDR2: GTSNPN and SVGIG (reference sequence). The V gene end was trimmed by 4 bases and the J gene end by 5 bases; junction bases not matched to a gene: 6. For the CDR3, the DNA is TGTGCCTGGAAACTAGCGGGAGTAAGGGAGACCCAGTACTTC. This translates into CAWKLAGVRETQYF.

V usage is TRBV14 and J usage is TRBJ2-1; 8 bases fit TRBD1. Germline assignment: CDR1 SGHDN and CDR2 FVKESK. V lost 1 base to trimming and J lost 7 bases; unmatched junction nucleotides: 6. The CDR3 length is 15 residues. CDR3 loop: CASSQGRGRPNEQFF. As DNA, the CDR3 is TGTGCCAGCAGCCAAGGCAGGGGGCGACCGAATGAGCAGTTCTTC.

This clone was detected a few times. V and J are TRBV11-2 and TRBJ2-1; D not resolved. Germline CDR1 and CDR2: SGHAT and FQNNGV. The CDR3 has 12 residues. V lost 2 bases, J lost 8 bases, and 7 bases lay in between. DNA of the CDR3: TGTGCCAGCAGCTTAAATAGTCATGAGCAGTTCTTC. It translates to CASSLNSHEQFF.

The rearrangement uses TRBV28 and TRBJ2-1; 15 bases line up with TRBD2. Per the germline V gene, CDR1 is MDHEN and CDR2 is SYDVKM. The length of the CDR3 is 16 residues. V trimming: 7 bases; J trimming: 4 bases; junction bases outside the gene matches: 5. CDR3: CASNTGLAGGYNEQFF. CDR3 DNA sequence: TGTGCCAGCAACACGGGACTAGCGGGAGGATACAATGAGCAGTTCTTC.

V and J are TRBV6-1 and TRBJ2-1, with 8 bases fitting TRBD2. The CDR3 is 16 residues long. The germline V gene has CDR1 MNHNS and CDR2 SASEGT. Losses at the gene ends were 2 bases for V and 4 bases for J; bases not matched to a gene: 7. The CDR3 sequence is CASSERLARGYNEQFF. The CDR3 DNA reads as TGTGCCAGCAGTGAACGACTAGCGCGAGGATACAATGAGCAGTTCTTC.

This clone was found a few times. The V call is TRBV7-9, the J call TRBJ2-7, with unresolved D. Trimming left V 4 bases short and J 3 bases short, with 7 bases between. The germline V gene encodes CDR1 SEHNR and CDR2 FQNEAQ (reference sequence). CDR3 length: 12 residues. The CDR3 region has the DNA TGTGCCAGCAGCTCCTCAGGCTACGAGCAGTACTTC. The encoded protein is CASSSSGYEQYF. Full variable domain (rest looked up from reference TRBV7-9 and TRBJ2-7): DTGVSQNPRHKITKRGQNVTFRCDPISEHNRLYWYRQTLGQGPEFLTYFQNEAQLEKSRLLSDRFSAERPKGSFSTLEIQRTEQGDSAMYLCASSSSGYEQYFGPGTRLTVT.

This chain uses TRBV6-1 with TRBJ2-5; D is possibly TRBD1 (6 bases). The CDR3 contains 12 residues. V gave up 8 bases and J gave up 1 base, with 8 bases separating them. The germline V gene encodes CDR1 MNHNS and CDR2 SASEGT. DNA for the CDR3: TGTGCCAGCCGGGACACCCAAGAGACCCAGTACTTC. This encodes CASRDTQETQYF.